This TCR beta chain was sequenced in a study of STAT3 mutations in large granular lymphocyte leukemia. Study context: Among longitudinally sequenced T-LGLL patients, roughly half had canonical activating STAT3 mutations detected. Study results and limitations: In T-cell large granular lymphocyte leukemia, about half of patients showed multiple immunodominant subclonotypes.

Trimming took 6 bases from V and 5 from J; bases not matched to a gene: 2. The germline CDR1 and CDR2 sequences are SGHVS and FQNEAQ. The CDR3 covers 12 residues. Each sample's TCRbeta library yielded on average about 38,000 productive templates. Repertoires were generated with immunoSEQ multiplex PCR, while TCRdb's copy carries only in-frame clones and drops some. The data show 17,000 or so clones, almost 85% seen once. Points on this clone: No antigen is known for it.

The chain employs TRBV7-8 and TRBJ2-5; 8 nucleotides agree with TRBD1. The sample consisted of peripheral blood mononuclear cells. This receptor was identified in a man aged 45-65 years with T-cell large granular lymphocyte leukemia. Some clones in this sample may be carry-over from other donors' samples. The CDR3 spells CASRTGVETQYF. The CDR3 DNA is TGTGCCAGCAGGACAGGGGTCGAGACCCAGTACTTC.